This T cell receptor beta chain was sequenced for a study of blood T cell repertoires in COVID-19. Study context: From T cells, B-cell-depleted T cells, or PBMCs came the material, which was cDNA or gDNA.

Cohort allocation depended upon clinical history that participants reported. About this clone itself: The same CDR3 also results from other DNA sequences found in this sample.

This CDR3 is 15 amino acids long. From germline, CDR1 is SGHRS and CDR2 YFSETQ. V dropped 0 bases and J dropped 0 bases, with 8 bases sitting between them. In the authors' methods: Amplification with reference gene primers provided the estimates of nucleated cell counts. Profiling relied on immunoSEQ multiplex PCR, and the TCRdb table lists in-frame clones only, not all of them. Clone size and V and J calls were adopted from that table, with D and trimming inferred from the DNA. The table shows about 140,000 clones, with roughly 84% occurring only once. The chain employs TRBV5-1 and TRBJ2-3, with a possible D match to TRBD2 (6 bases). Material: PBMCs or T cells enriched from blood (not recorded which). This sequence originates from a man in his forties with acute COVID-19. CDR3 region: CASSLDGTSTDTQYF. The CDR3, as DNA: TGCGCCAGCAGCTTGGACGGGACTAGCACAGATACGCAGTATTTT.